What follows describes a single T cell receptor beta chain. The antigen it binds to is not known. No base quality values were provided; no much bigger clone lies one nucleotide off. These data belong to a study of blood T cell repertoires in COVID-19 (dated by TCRdb to 2019 to 2021). With regard to the full study: Collaborator samples came from the United States, Italy and Spain and covered acute and convalescent phases of COVID-19. The prospective study material was composed of cDNA or gDNA derived from T cells, B-cell-depleted T cells, or PBMCs. Deeply sampled blood TCRbeta repertoires from subjects exposed to, actively infected with, or recovered from COVID-19 were included in the dataset. The repertoires were released in a freely available public database intended as a resource for research on the immune response to SARS-CoV-2. The samples were drawn from the first 160 participants of the ongoing ImmuneRACE study and from under 1,500 subjects provided by 6 global collaborators. Sample metadata almost always included a de-identified subject ID, COVID-19 status, age in years and sex. Where available, HLA class I and class II types were taken from metadata supplied by the sample provider and were not determined by assay-based typing. What the work shows at the level of the full study, not this receptor alone: The amount of clinical and demographic metadata varied by source and participant and was provided uncurated.

Counted from cysteine to phenylalanine, this CDR3 has 15 amino acids. Just CDR3 DNA is preserved here, 45 bases in frame from base 1. The germline V and J ends show losses of 4 bases and 1 base respectively, and no gene match explains 2 bases of the junction. CDR1 is given as SGHRS and CDR2 as YFSETQ, both from the germline V gene. TCRbeta CDR3 regions were amplified from genomic DNA using the immunoSEQ Assay, a bias-controlled multiplex PCR. The authors processed their data as follows. The number of nucleated cells in each sample was estimated by amplification of reference gene primers within the assay. To quantify the absolute abundance of each unique TCRbeta CDR3 rearrangement, sequence reads were collapsed and filtered. For each sample, productive Simpson clonality was calculated by taking the square root of Simpson's diversity index across productive rearrangements. TCRdb mirrors the immuneACCESS table, restricted to in-frame sequences. Some clones are absent from its copies; in checked studies, under half trace to an unresolved V gene, and the reason for the others is unknown. V and J calls and clone size are given by that table; D and trimming were obtained from the DNA. The table for this sample lists roughly 100,000 clones; 70% to 90% of them were counted only once. 8.1% of the sample lies in the top ten.

The collaborating institutions used their own protocols to collect whole blood in K2EDTA tubes. Collaborator samples were shipped for TCRbeta analysis as frozen whole blood, isolated PBMCs, or DNA extracted from either sample type. The sequencing sample was made of peripheral blood. This clonotype originated in a woman in her 70s with acute or convalescent COVID-19. In this chain, TRBV5-1 is recombined with TRBJ2-1, with 10 middle bases fitting TRBD1. The DNA sequence reads TGCGCCAGCAGCCCGGGACAGGGGTCCTACAATGAGCAGTTCTTC. Translated, it gives CASSPGQGSYNEQFF.